Below are 9 T cell receptor beta chains sequenced from a single sample in a study of shared clonotypes between healthy human individuals. Profiled with immunoSEQ multiplex PCR; TCRdb holds only in-frame clones, not every one. The sample records approximately 530,000 clones, around 95% being singletons. Sequenced: naive CD4+ T cells sorted from blood. As for subset: CD45RA+ positively selected. The origin of the receptors is a woman in her thirties in good health.

This chain connects TRBV4-1 to TRBJ2-1; D not resolved. V lost 4 bases and J 6 bases, leaving 13 bases between the germline ends. This CDR3 is built from 14 residues. Germline loops: CDR1 MGHRA, CDR2 YSYEKL. In DNA, the CDR3 is TGCGCCAGCAGCCCCCTTGGCAGAGCCAATGAGCAGTTCTTC. It specifies CASSPLGRANEQFF.

The rearrangement links TRBV13 to TRBJ1-2, with D uncertain. The CDR3 contains 15 residues. Germline V gene lookup returns CDR1 PRHDT and CDR2 FYEKMQ (reference sequence). V lost 3 bases and J lost 0, with 11 bases in between. The chain's CDR3 is CASSFEGISNYGYTF. CDR3 DNA: TGTGCCAGCAGCTTTGAAGGGATCTCTAACTATGGCTACACCTTC.

CDR3 residues: CASRTGPQETQYF. Written as DNA, the CDR3 is TGTGCCAGCAGGACAGGGCCACAAGAGACCCAGTACTTC. The genes are TRBV28 and TRBJ2-5, with 7 bases that match TRBD1. The J segment lost 2 bases and the V segment lost 6 bases, leaving 3 bases of the junction unmatched. In germline, CDR1 is MDHEN, CDR2 SYDVKM. This CDR3 region has 13 residues.

The V and J genes are TRBV7-9 and TRBJ2-7; maybe TRBD2 (5 bases). Germline-derived CDR1 and CDR2 are SEHNR and FQNEAQ (reference sequence). This CDR3 is 14 amino acids long. Trimming took 2 bases from V and 3 from J, leaving 11 bases between them. The CDR3, as DNA: TGTGCCAGCAGCTTACAAGAGGGAAACTACGAGCAGTACTTC. This gives the protein CASSLQEGNYEQYF.

The chain combines TRBV19 with TRBJ2-3, with 8 bases identical to TRBD2. The V gene end was trimmed by 5 bases and the J gene end by 5 bases; junction bases not matched to a gene: 9. Germline-derived CDR1 and CDR2 are LNHDA and SQIVND (reference sequence). CDR3 length equals 15 residues. This CDR3 is CASSRTSFVVDTQYF. For the CDR3, the DNA is TGTGCCAGTAGTCGGACTAGCTTCGTTGTAGATACGCAGTATTTT.

The CDR3 DNA reads as TGTGCCAGCTCACCACGAGAGTACACAGATACGCAGTATTTT. It encodes CASSPREYTDTQYF. V gene TRBV18 combines with J gene TRBJ2-3; D not resolved. CDR1 is KGHSH, CDR2 LQKENI, per germline. This CDR3 contains 14 residues. The ends were cut back, 1 base at V and 2 bases at J, with 7 bases in the middle.

The V and J genes are TRBV5-1 and TRBJ2-5, with D perhaps matching TRBD2 (5 bases). V lost 4 bases and J 2 bases, leaving 15 bases between the germline ends. The CDR3 is made up of 15 amino acids. Germline V CDR1 and CDR2: SGHRS, YFSETQ. The CDR3 protein is CASSHEGRRQETQYF. The CDR3 bases are TGCGCCAGCAGCCACGAGGGTCGCAGACAAGAGACCCAGTACTTC.

This clone was seen just once. J is TRBJ2-7 and V is TRBV6-5; the match to TRBD1 covers 11 bases. CDR1 is MNHEY and CDR2 is SVGAGI in the germline V gene. The CDR3 extends over 14 amino acids. The V segment lost 6 bases and the J segment 7 bases; nucleotides outside the gene matches: 8. CDR3: CASRGWTGGKEQYF. CDR3 in DNA: TGTGCCAGCAGGGGATGGACAGGGGGCAAAGAGCAGTACTTC.

This rearrangement joins TRBV21-1 to TRBJ1-4; the D call TRBD1 from the table was never checked on the DNA. TRBV21-1 has pseudogene status. CDR3 size: 15 residues. CDR3 region: CASSKTDATNEKLFF. CDR3 bases: TGTGCCAGCAGCAAGACAGACGCAACTAATGAAAAACTGTTTTTT.